This TCR beta chain was profiled in a study of cytomegalovirus exposure and HLA in healthy donors. Study findings and constraints: Earlier analysis looked at TCR beta V segments, and most were productive about 90% or about 30% of the time. Rarity held for most TCR sequences, but there were some public TCRs that occurred in many donors.

V dropped 2 bases and J dropped 0 bases, with 13 bases sitting between them. CDR1 is SNHLY and CDR2 is FYNNEI in the germline V gene. The CDR3 runs 16 residues. Regarding this clone: Antigen: not known.

Both 60 Vbeta primers and 13 Jbeta primers went into the PCR. TCRdb's copy holds only in-frame clones and misses some; the assay was immunoSEQ multiplex PCR. The sample holds around 190,000 clones; around 90% are singletons and the top ten take 0.9% to 1.2%. The receptor's source is a boy aged 2 to 10 in good health and CMV-seronegative. The material sequenced was PBMCs. The V call is TRBV2, the J call TRBJ1-1; possibly TRBD1 for D (6 bases). As DNA, the CDR3 is TGTGCCAGCAGTGAATCTTTGAGGGGGATGAACACTGAAGCTTTCTTT. Translation: CASSESLRGMNTEAFF.